These 29 T cell receptor beta chains share one sample of origin, sequenced in a study of blood T cells in healthy people across ages. Using a J-beta primer mix together with a sample-barcoded 5' primer, a second PCR was run for about 6 to 12 cycles. Each CDR3 protein gets one entry after TCRdb re-called the 5' RACE reads with MiXCR. There are 600,000 or so distinct CDR3 sequences in the sample; around 31% occur only once, and around a sixth lies in the top ten. Sequencing used blood. These receptors originate from a woman of 80 years or more in good health.

The V and J genes are TRBV10-3 and TRBJ2-3; a possible D gene is TRBD2 (6 bases). V lost 4 bases, J lost 6 bases, and 20 bases lay in between. The CDR3 is 16 residues long. Germline lookup yields CDR1 ENHRY and CDR2 SYGVKD. CDR3 sequence (DNA): TGTGCCATCAGTGGTGGTAGCGGTGGGGCAGGGGATACGCAGTATTTT. The encoded protein is CAISGGSGGAGDTQYF.

This clonotype was seen only once. V is TRBV27 and J is TRBJ1-1; D possibly corresponds to TRBD1 (6 bases). Germline V gene data show CDR1 as MNHEY and CDR2 as SMNVEV (reference sequence). The V end was cut by 2 bases, the J end by 0 bases, with 10 bases between. The CDR3 sequence is 15 residues long. The CDR3 is CASSLGGLVNTEAFF. In DNA form, the CDR3 reads TGTGCCAGCAGTTTAGGGGGGCTGGTGAACACTGAAGCTTTCTTT.

This clonotype was detected only once. Just one base apart from a much larger clone, this may be a read error. CDR3 nucleotide sequence: TGTGCCAGCAGCCAGAGTTGGACGGCCCCGGGGGATGGCCACACCTTC. Translating gives CASSQSWTAPGDGHTF. This chain connects TRBV9 to TRBJ1-2, with a possible D match to TRBD1 (5 bases). The CDR3 totals 16 residues. The germline CDR1 and CDR2 sequences are SGDLS and YYNGEE. Filled out from reference TRBV9 and TRBJ1-2, the complete variable domain reads DSGVTQTPKHLITATGQRVTLRCSPRSGDLSVYWYQQSLDQGLQFLIQYYNGEERAKGNILERFSAQQFPDLHSELNLSSLELGDSALYFCASSQSWTAPGDGHTFGSGTRLTVV.

The rearrangement uses TRBV5-1 and TRBJ2-7, with D uncertain. CDR1 SGHRS and CDR2 YFSETQ come from the germline V gene. The CDR3 totals 14 residues. V was shortened by 4 bases and J by 2 bases, with 13 bases between the two germline ends. CDR3: CASSTTGATYEQYF. CDR3 sequence (DNA): TGCGCCAGCAGCACCACGGGCGCAACCTACGAGCAGTACTTC.

The CDR3: CASLTRISGVAYNEQFF. In DNA form, the CDR3 reads TGTGCCAGCCTCACTAGGATATCCGGAGTCGCCTACAATGAGCAGTTCTTC. This chain joins TRBV2 and TRBJ2-1; D might be TRBD2 (5 bases). Deletions cut 8 bases from V and 2 bases from J, with 22 bases between. CDR1 is SNHLY, CDR2 FYNNEI, per germline. The CDR3 consists of 17 residues.

As for this clonotype: A read error is possible here, since a much larger clone lies one base away. The chain combines TRBV6-1 with TRBJ2-1; D not resolved. The DNA end is more similar to TRBJ2-7, so the J call may be wrong. Per germline, CDR1 MNHNS and CDR2 SASEGT. The CDR3 covers 12 residues. In nucleotides, the CDR3 is TGTGCCAGCAGTGCGACGTACAATGAGCAGTACTTC. Translated: CASSATYNEQYF.

This clonotype was detected only a few times. CDR3 sequence: CASSGRLAGSSTDTQYF. CDR3 bases: TGTGCCAGCAGCGGAAGACTAGCGGGGAGTAGCACAGATACGCAGTATTTT. This chain connects TRBV7-9 to TRBJ2-3, with TRBD2 matching 11 bases. Germline CDR1 SEHNR, CDR2 FQNEAQ (reference sequence). The CDR3 covers 17 residues. The trim removed 5 bases at V and 0 bases at J, leaving 7 bases unmatched.

Concerning this clonotype: This may be a read error, as it is one base from a much larger clone. The chain carries TRBV5-1 and TRBJ2-3; D remains unclear. The germline CDR1 and CDR2 sequences are SGHRS and YFSETQ. This CDR3 contains 15 residues. The CDR3 here is CARSSNVAPTDTQYF. The DNA for the CDR3 is TGCGCCCGCAGCTCTAACGTTGCGCCCACAGATACGCAGTATTTT.

This clonotype was counted ten times or more. This chain joins TRBV5-1 and TRBJ1-2, with a weak D call TRBD1 (5 bases). This CDR3 comprises 14 residues. V was cut by 4 bases and J by 8 bases, with 18 bases left in between. In germline, CDR1 is SGHRS, CDR2 YFSETQ. The DNA for the CDR3 is TGCGCCAGCAGCCACACCGGGACTGCAAGGGGCTACACCTTC. As protein: CASSHTGTARGYTF.

This chain links TRBV7-2 with TRBJ1-4; the D is unclear. The CDR3 contains 13 residues. Deletions cut 5 bases from V and 7 bases from J, with 11 bases between. Germline V lookup: CDR1 SGHTA, CDR2 FQGNSA. CDR3 DNA: TGTGCCAGCAGCCCACAACCTAGTGAAAAACTGTTTTTT. Protein sequence: CASSPQPSEKLFF. The full variable domain, with the rest looked up from reference TRBV7-2 and TRBJ1-4, is GAGVSQSPSNKVTEKGKDVELRCDPISGHTALYWYRQSLGQGLEFLIYFQGNSAPDKSGLPSDRFSAERTGGSVSTLTIQRTQQEDSAVYLCASSPQPSEKLFFGSGTQLSVL.

The sample holds many counts of this clonotype. J is TRBJ2-7 and V is TRBV5-1; D perhaps matches TRBD2 (5 bases). Looked up from germline, CDR1 is SGHRS and CDR2 is YFSETQ. The CDR3 runs 15 residues. Trimming pared 2 bases from V and 0 bases from J, leaving 12 bases between. In nucleotides, the CDR3 is TGCGCCAGCAGCTTCGAGGGAAGGCCCTCCTACGAGCAGTACTTC. Its protein product is CASSFEGRPSYEQYF.

This clonotype has a count of ten or more. The rearrangement uses TRBV2 and TRBJ2-1; D may match TRBD1 or TRBD2 (7 bases each). There are 16 residues in the CDR3. Germline lookup yields CDR1 SNHLY and CDR2 FYNNEI. Trimming cost V 7 bases and J 0 bases, with 16 bases left between them. CDR3: CASKRGRESSYNEQFF. CDR3 nucleotide sequence: TGTGCCAGCAAGAGGGGGCGGGAGAGCTCCTACAATGAGCAGTTCTTC.

The gene calls are TRBV27 and TRBJ1-1; D is unresolved. The CDR3 runs 14 residues. The V and J ends lost 8 bases and 0 bases respectively, with 13 bases between them. CDR1 MNHEY and CDR2 SMNVEV come from the germline V gene (reference sequence). CDR3 loop: CASSSFRMNTEAFF. In DNA, the CDR3 is TGTGCCAGCTCCTCCTTCAGGATGAACACTGAAGCTTTCTTT.

In its sample, this clonotype was seen a few times. The gene calls are TRBV7-8 and TRBJ1-1; D is unclear. Trimming stripped 2 bases from V and 1 base from J, with 8 bases between. Germline CDR1 and CDR2: SGHVS and FQNEAQ. CDR3 size: 14 residues. CDR3 residues: CASSLTDGNTEAFF. The CDR3 bases are TGTGCCAGCAGCTTAACGGACGGGAACACTGAAGCTTTCTTT.

In the case of this clonotype: Since a much larger clone is just one base distant, this may be a read error. The V call is TRBV2, the J call TRBJ1-2, with TRBD1 matching 7 bases. The CDR3 is made up of 13 amino acids. Germline V gene data show CDR1 as SNHLY and CDR2 as FYNNEI. The CDR3 nucleotides are TGTGCCAGCAGCTTTGGGACAGCCTCTGGCTTCACCTTC. The encoded protein is CASSFGTASGFTF.

The V call is TRBV20-1, the J call TRBJ2-1; D is ambiguous. This CDR3 is built from 14 residues. V shed 6 bases and J shed 1 base, with 13 bases lying between them. CDR1 and CDR2 (germline): DFQATT, SNEGSKA (reference sequence). CDR3 protein: CSAPPSLSYNEQFF. CDR3 DNA sequence: TGCAGTGCCCCCCCCAGCCTTTCCTACAATGAGCAGTTCTTC.

This clonotype was observed many times. This chain uses TRBV4-3 with TRBJ2-7; D uncertain. The CDR3 has 15 amino acids. Germline values: CDR1 LGHNA, CDR2 YSLEER. The V gene lost 4 bases and the J gene lost 0 bases, with 13 bases spanning the gap. CDR3 coding DNA: TGCGCCAGCAGCCTAAATAGGGATAGCTCCTACGAGCAGTACTTC. Amino acids: CASSLNRDSSYEQYF.

This clonotype came up many times. The chain couples TRBV3-1 to TRBJ2-3; a weak D match, TRBD2 (5 bases). This CDR3 comprises 13 residues. Germline lookup yields CDR1 LGHDT and CDR2 YNNKEL (reference sequence). V lost 3 bases and J lost 9, with 13 bases in between. CDR3 nucleotide sequence: TGTGCCAGCAGCCAGGTGGGAGCCGTCACGCAGTATTTT. Protein: CASSQVGAVTQYF.

The table lists this clonotype with a few counts. A read error may account for a junction end that differs from germline. V gene TRBV9 combines with J gene TRBJ2-5; D gene ambiguous. Germline values: CDR1 SGDLS, CDR2 YYNGEE. The CDR3 extends over 17 amino acids. The CDR3 region has the DNA TGTGCCCGCAGCGTAGACCCCACCCCATCTTTGGTGGGTGAGCAGTACTTC. It codes for CARSVDPTPSLVGEQYF.

This clonotype was seen a few times. The rearrangement joins TRBV4-2 to TRBJ1-1, with 9 bases fitting TRBD1. Germline lookup yields CDR1 LGHNA and CDR2 YNFKEQ. With 0 bases clipped from V and 2 bases from J, the junction kept 7 bases outside the gene matches. This CDR3 is 17 amino acids long. CDR3 protein: CASSQEGLDRGNTEAFF. DNA for the CDR3: TGTGCCAGCAGCCAAGAAGGGTTGGACAGGGGCAACACTGAAGCTTTCTTT.

This clonotype was observed many times. DNA of the CDR3: TGTGCCAGCACCCTAAGACTAGCCGGGGACGAGCAGTACTTC. Residues: CASTLRLAGDEQYF. The rearrangement uses TRBV6-2 or TRBV6-3 and TRBJ2-7; 7 nucleotides align to TRBD2. The V and J ends lost 7 bases and 5 bases, in that order; junction bases with no gene match: 11. This CDR3 is 14 amino acids long. Germline lookup yields CDR1 MNHEY and CDR2 SVGEGT.

This clonotype was seen many times. Here the CDR3 reads CASSPTESSYNEQFF. CDR3 bases: TGTGCCAGCAGTCCAACAGAGAGCTCCTACAATGAGCAGTTCTTC. The genes are TRBV6-4 and TRBJ2-1; D remains ambiguous. The germline CDR1 and CDR2 sequences are MRHNA and SNTAGT. The CDR3 runs 15 residues. V was cut by 5 bases and J by 0 bases, with 11 bases left in between.

This clonotype has ten or more counts. The V gene is TRBV12-3 or TRBV12-4, the J gene TRBJ2-7; tentative D call: TRBD1 (6 bases). The CDR3 is 13 amino acids. Trimming left V 7 bases short and J 5 bases short, with 15 bases between. The DNA of the CDR3 is TGTGCCAGCAAGGGGGACCTAAACCACGAGCAGTACTTC. Encoded protein: CASKGDLNHEQYF.

This clonotype has a count of ten or more. The chain combines TRBV30 with TRBJ2-3, with D perhaps TRBD1 (6 bases). Looked up from germline, CDR1 is GTSNPN and CDR2 is SVGIG (reference sequence). V was clipped by 1 base and J by 6 bases, with 17 bases between them. This CDR3 has 15 amino acids. The CDR3 reads CAWSESQGFRDTQYF. The CDR3 DNA follows: TGTGCCTGGAGTGAAAGTCAGGGGTTTAGGGATACGCAGTATTTT.

This clonotype was recorded at least ten times. This chain joins TRBV28 and TRBJ2-1; TRBD2 agrees at 10 bases. There are 15 residues in the CDR3. The junction had 9 bases not matched to a gene; V was cut back by 3 bases and J by 10 bases. The germline gives CDR1 MDHEN, CDR2 SYDVKM. The chain's CDR3 is CASSFLAGEKWEQFF. The CDR3 DNA reads TGTGCCAGCAGTTTCCTAGCGGGAGAGAAATGGGAGCAGTTCTTC.

This clonotype came up a few times. The J gene is TRBJ2-1, the V gene TRBV7-3; 8 bases are shared with TRBD2. Germline values: CDR1 SGHTA, CDR2 FQGTGA. Germline trimming cut 2 bases from V and 5 bases from J; bases unmatched to any gene: 26. The CDR3 loop spans 22 amino acids. CDR3: CASSLFRPGGPAWGVKNNEQFF. CDR3 DNA: TGTGCCAGCAGCTTATTTCGGCCGGGGGGGCCGGCTTGGGGGGTAAAAAACAATGAGCAGTTCTTC. Full variable domain (missing parts from reference TRBV7-3 and TRBJ2-1): GAGVSQTPSNKVTEKGKYVELRCDPISGHTALYWYRQSLGQGPEFLIYFQGTGAADDSGLPNDRFFAVRPEGSVSTLKIQRTERGDSAVYLCASSLFRPGGPAWGVKNNEQFFGPGTRLTVL.

Many counts were recorded for this clonotype. The V call is TRBV6-5, the J call TRBJ2-5; no clear D. The V gene lost 5 bases and the J gene lost 5 bases, with 12 bases spanning the gap. This CDR3 region has 13 residues. In germline, CDR1 is MNHEY, CDR2 SVGAGI. CDR3 sequence reads: CASSPRMRETQYF. CDR3 coding DNA: TGTGCCAGCAGTCCCCGAATGAGGGAGACCCAGTACTTC.

The rearrangement joins TRBV7-2 to TRBJ2-3; D is unclear. From germline, CDR1 is SGHTA and CDR2 FQGNSA. Trimming cost V 5 bases and J 10 bases, with 16 bases left between them. The CDR3 is made up of 13 amino acids. The CDR3 sequence is CASSHARLQAQYF. CDR3 nucleotides: TGTGCCAGCAGCCACGCCCGGCTCCAGGCGCAGTATTTT.

The table lists this clonotype with a few counts. The chain joins TRBV18 to TRBJ2-3; D possibly corresponds to TRBD1 (6 bases). With 1 base removed from V and 6 bases from J, the gap between germline ends came to 17 bases. The germline V gene has CDR1 KGHSH and CDR2 LQKENI. There are 16 residues in the CDR3. The chain's CDR3 is CASSPLEGARGDTQYF. For the CDR3, the DNA is TGTGCCAGCTCACCACTCGAAGGAGCAAGGGGGGATACGCAGTATTTT.